These 19 T cell receptor beta chains originate from one sample sequenced in a study of cytomegalovirus exposure and HLA in healthy donors. The PCR had 60 Vbeta and 13 Jbeta primers. Method: immunoSEQ multiplex PCR; TCRdb's copy keeps in-frame clones and lacks some. The data contain around 140,000 clones, around 75% of them seen just once; the ten biggest clones take up 2.9%. The material sequenced was PBMCs. Source of these receptors: a woman aged 25 to 39 in good health and CMV-seronegative.

This clone has only one observation. V usage is TRBV7-9 and J usage is TRBJ1-4; D is ambiguous. V lost 1 base and J lost 4, with 16 bases in between. The CDR3 spans 17 residues. Germline-derived CDR1 and CDR2 are SEHNR and FQNEAQ (reference sequence). The CDR3 reads CASSLGQRGPLNEKLFF. The CDR3 region has the DNA TGTGCCAGCAGCTTAGGGCAACGAGGGCCCCTTAATGAAAAACTGTTTTTT.

This clone has a handful of counts. This chain joins TRBV6-1 and TRBJ1-1; D possibly corresponds to TRBD1 (5 bases). This CDR3 region has 15 residues. Trimming pared 2 bases from V and 0 bases from J, leaving 10 bases between. The germline gives CDR1 MNHNS, CDR2 SASEGT. CDR3: CASSEWGRLNTEAFF. The CDR3 bases are TGTGCCAGCAGTGAATGGGGCCGCCTGAACACTGAAGCTTTCTTT.

This clone was recorded once. In DNA, the CDR3 is TGTGCCAGTAGTATCTGGACAGGGAATTCACCCCTCCACTTT. Its translation is CASSIWTGNSPLHF. The V and J genes are TRBV19 and TRBJ1-6; 8 nucleotides agree with TRBD1. The CDR3 is 14 residues long. Germline assignment: CDR1 LNHDA and CDR2 SQIVND (reference sequence). With 3 bases clipped from V and 7 bases from J, the junction kept 2 bases outside the gene matches.

This clone was recorded once. The chain uses TRBV10-2 and TRBJ1-5, with TRBD1 as a possible D gene (5 bases). Germline CDR1 reads WSHSY; CDR2 reads SAAADI. V was pared by 3 bases and J by 6 bases, with 15 bases between. The CDR3 length is 15 residues. The CDR3 DNA is TGCGCCAGCAGTGAAAGAGGAGGGGTCGGTCAGCCCCAGCATTTT. Translated: CASSERGGVGQPQHF.

The chain joins TRBV15 to TRBJ2-7; 9 nucleotides match TRBD1. The germline gives CDR1 LNHNV, CDR2 YYDKDF (reference sequence). This CDR3 has 13 amino acids. Trimming cost V 8 bases and J 5 bases; bases outside gene matches: 7. The CDR3 reads CATGKTGGHEQYF. The DNA of the CDR3 is TGTGCCACCGGGAAAACAGGGGGCCACGAGCAGTACTTC. The whole variable domain, remainder taken from reference TRBV15 and TRBJ2-7, is DAMVIQNPRYQVTQFGKPVTLSCSQTLNHNVMYWYQQKSSQAPKLLFHYYDKDFNNEADTPDNFQSRRPNTSFCFLDIRSPGLGDTAMYLCATGKTGGHEQYFGPGTRLTVT.

The rearrangement links TRBV7-9 to TRBJ2-3; TRBD2 is a possible D gene (6 bases). V lost 5 bases and J lost 3, with 18 bases in between. CDR1 SEHNR and CDR2 FQNEAQ come from the germline V gene (reference sequence). This CDR3 is built from 16 residues. The CDR3 DNA is TGTGCCAGCAGCCCCTTTGGGGCGGGAAGAACAGATACGCAGTATTTT. It is translated as CASSPFGAGRTDTQYF. The whole variable domain, filled in from reference TRBV7-9 and TRBJ2-3, reads DTGVSQNPRHKITKRGQNVTFRCDPISEHNRLYWYRQTLGQGPEFLTYFQNEAQLEKSRLLSDRFSAERPKGSFSTLEIQRTEQGDSAMYLCASSPFGAGRTDTQYFGPGTRLTVL.

Comment on this clone: At one end, the junction sequence differs from germline, possibly due to a read error. This chain connects TRBV7-9 to TRBJ1-6, with D possibly being TRBD1 (6 bases). The germline CDR1 and CDR2 sequences are SEHNR and FQNEAQ (reference sequence). The CDR3 runs to 17 residues. The CDR3 DNA is TGTTCCAGCAGCCCCGACTTAGGGGGGGGTTGGAATTCACCCCTCCACTTT. Its translation is CSSSPDLGGGWNSPLHF.

V gene TRBV7-9 combines with J gene TRBJ1-5; 7 positions match TRBD1. Trimming at V came to 5 bases and at J to 5 bases, leaving 6 bases not matched to a gene. This CDR3 is built from 14 residues. Germline V lookup: CDR1 SEHNR, CDR2 FQNEAQ (reference sequence). The CDR3 sequence is CASSPSDRDQPQHF. CDR3 in DNA: TGTGCCAGCAGCCCCTCAGACAGGGATCAGCCCCAGCATTTT.

The chain combines TRBV9 with TRBJ2-7, with 7 bases lining up with TRBD1. Germline V lookup: CDR1 SGDLS, CDR2 YYNGEE. This CDR3 region has 14 residues. V dropped 3 bases and J dropped 3; count of bases not matched to a gene: 6. The CDR3 sequence is CASSETGKVYEQYF. For the CDR3, the DNA is TGTGCCAGCAGCGAGACAGGGAAGGTCTACGAGCAGTACTTC.

This chain links TRBV10-3 with TRBJ2-1, with 14 bases aligning to TRBD2. V shed 4 bases and J 9 bases; nucleotides not matched to a gene: 5. CDR1 is ENHRY, CDR2 SYGVKD, per germline. The CDR3 runs 15 residues. The CDR3 is CAISGGTSGGVEQFF. CDR3 DNA: TGTGCCATCAGTGGAGGGACTAGCGGGGGTGTTGAGCAGTTCTTC.

The rearrangement joins TRBV6-1 to TRBJ1-5; TRBD1 is a possible D gene (5 bases). Trimming removed 2 bases from V and 2 bases from J, with 7 bases in between. From germline, CDR1 is MNHNS and CDR2 SASEGT. The length of the CDR3 is 14 residues. The CDR3 here is CASSELTGNQPQHF. Here the CDR3 DNA reads TGTGCCAGCAGTGAATTGACAGGCAATCAGCCCCAGCATTTT.

V gene TRBV30 combines with J gene TRBJ2-7; TRBD2 matches 9 bases. The J call is uncertain, as TRBJ2-1 better fits the DNA end. Germline values: CDR1 GTSNPN, CDR2 SVGIG (reference sequence). The CDR3 has 14 residues. For the CDR3, the DNA is TGTGCCTGGGTACTAGCGGGCTCCTACAATGAGCAGTTCTTC. The encoded protein is CAWVLAGSYNEQFF.

The chain uses TRBV4-1 and TRBJ2-3, with 15 bases fitting TRBD2. V gave up 4 bases and J gave up 5 bases; unmatched junction bases: 4. Germline-derived CDR1 and CDR2 are MGHRA and YSYEKL. The CDR3 consists of 16 residues. The CDR3 reads CASSRGLAGGVDTQYF. The CDR3 nucleotides are TGCGCCAGCAGCCGAGGACTAGCGGGAGGGGTAGATACGCAGTATTTT.

The V and J genes are TRBV7-6 and TRBJ2-7; 10 bases are a match to TRBD2. V trimming: 5 bases; J trimming: 3 bases; junction bases outside the gene matches: 7. The CDR3 has 15 amino acids. CDR1 is SGHVS and CDR2 is FNYEAQ in the germline V gene. DNA for the CDR3: TGTGCCAGCAGCCTAAGGACTAGCGGCTACTACGAGCAGTACTTC. Its protein is CASSLRTSGYYEQYF.

The gene calls are TRBV6-4 and TRBJ2-1, with D possibly matching TRBD2 (8 bases). V was pared by 5 bases and J by 3 bases, with 17 bases between. This CDR3 contains 16 residues. Germline CDR1 MRHNA, CDR2 SNTAGT. This CDR3 is CASSSGGGQNYNEQFF. As DNA, the CDR3 is TGTGCCAGCAGTTCGGGGGGGGGACAGAACTACAATGAGCAGTTCTTC.

This clone was observed a single time. Other DNA sequences in the sample encode the same CDR3. The chain couples TRBV30 to TRBJ1-6; 9 bases align to TRBD1. J was trimmed by 9 bases and V by 3 bases; bases with no gene match: 3. The CDR3 consists of 13 residues. Germline V gene sequence: CDR1 GTSNPN, CDR2 SVGIG (reference sequence). CDR3 coding DNA: TGTGCCTGGAGGGGACAGGGCGGTTCACCCCTCCACTTT. Translation: CAWRGQGGSPLHF.

In nucleotides, the CDR3 is TGTGCCAGTAGTCCGAGGACTAGCGGGTCGGGGACCCAGTACTTC. It yields the protein CASSPRTSGSGTQYF. This chain connects TRBV19 to TRBJ2-5; 11 bases are a match to TRBD2. After removal of 5 bases from V and 7 bases from J, the junction contained 9 bases not matched to a gene. CDR3 length: 15 amino acids. Germline CDR1 is LNHDA and CDR2 is SQIVND (reference sequence).

The chain has TRBV7-2 and TRBJ1-1, with a tentative D call TRBD1 (5 bases). Trimming took 5 bases from V and 3 from J, leaving 10 bases between them. CDR3 length: 13 residues. CDR1 is SGHTA and CDR2 is FQGNSA in the germline V gene. The CDR3 spells CASSPPGDTEAFF. The CDR3 DNA reads TGTGCCAGCAGCCCCCCGGGGGACACTGAAGCTTTCTTT.

Here the CDR3 reads CASRKAQGAPYEQYF. CDR3 DNA: TGTGCCAGCAGGAAGGCCCAGGGGGCACCCTACGAGCAGTACTTC. V and J are TRBV2 and TRBJ2-7; 8 bases map to TRBD1. The V and J ends lost 6 bases and 2 bases, in that order; junction bases with no gene match: 9. The germline V gene encodes CDR1 SNHLY and CDR2 FYNNEI. The CDR3 is 15 amino acids.